The 27 T cell receptor beta chains below all came from one sample that was sequenced in a study of T cell repertoires in cytomegalovirus infection. TCRdb independently ran MiXCR on the reads; one entry per CDR3 protein. The sample consists of about 500,000 distinct CDR3 sequences, 30% to 40% of them appearing once. Antigens for these TCRs are unknown. Sequenced material: cultured PBMCs, taken from culture after CMV antigen stimulation. The source of these receptors is a human donor in good health (CMV status not recorded). Some clones in this sample may be carry-over from other donors' samples.

V is TRBV11-2 and J is TRBJ2-1; 7 nucleotides align to TRBD1. V lost 3 bases to trimming and J lost 6 bases; unmatched junction nucleotides: 2. Germline V lookup: CDR1 SGHAT, CDR2 FQNNGV. The CDR3 extends over 13 amino acids. Here the CDR3 reads CASSFRTGNEQFF. CDR3 sequence (DNA): TGTGCCAGCAGCTTCCGGACAGGCAATGAGCAGTTCTTC.

At least ten counts were recorded for this clonotype. The chain combines TRBV7-2 with TRBJ2-3, with TRBD2 identical over 11 bases. The V and J ends lost 5 bases and 1 base, in that order; junction bases with no gene match: 11. Looked up from germline, CDR1 is SGHTA and CDR2 is FQGNSA. The CDR3 length is 18 residues. This CDR3 reads CASSQGVAGGRGTDTQYF. The CDR3 DNA sequence: TGTGCCAGCAGCCAAGGAGTAGCGGGAGGGCGGGGCACAGATACGCAGTATTTT.

J is TRBJ1-2 and V is TRBV12-3 or TRBV12-4, with D possibly being TRBD1 (6 bases). The V end lost 6 bases, the J end lost 6 bases, and 17 bases lay between the germline ends. The CDR3 has 14 residues. CDR3 region: CASSITGYGDGYTF. The CDR3 bases are TGTGCCAGCAGCATTACAGGGTATGGGGATGGCTACACCTTC.

The V call is TRBV5-1, the J call TRBJ2-3; D perhaps matches TRBD2 (5 bases). The CDR3 spans 14 residues. Trimming cost V 3 bases and J 4 bases, with 12 bases left between them. Per germline, CDR1 SGHRS and CDR2 YFSETQ. Here the CDR3 DNA reads TGCGCCAGCAGCTCTCCGGGATTTTCAGATACGCAGTATTTT. This gives the protein CASSSPGFSDTQYF.

The genes are TRBV28 and TRBJ1-4, with TRBD1 matching 8 bases. Losses at the gene ends were 4 bases for V and 10 bases for J; bases not matched to a gene: 8. Germline V gives CDR1 MDHEN, CDR2 SYDVKM. This CDR3 region has 14 residues. The CDR3 bases are TGTGCCAGCAGTTACAGGGGGGGCCTTGGAAAACTGTTTTTT. This codes for CASSYRGGLGKLFF.

This sequence joins TRBV11-3 and TRBJ2-1; 12 positions agree with TRBD2. The CDR3 consists of 16 residues. J was trimmed by 10 bases and V by 2 bases; bases with no gene match: 9. Per germline, CDR1 SGHNT and CDR2 YENEEA. CDR3 residues: CASSLPTGLAGYEQFF. As DNA, the CDR3 is TGTGCCAGCAGCTTACCGACGGGACTAGCGGGTTACGAGCAGTTCTTC.

This clonotype was observed a handful of times. This sequence joins TRBV7-2 and TRBJ2-1, with a tentative D call TRBD2 (5 bases). There are 13 residues in the CDR3. V was pared by 5 bases and J by 3 bases, with 8 bases between. Per the germline V gene, CDR1 is SGHTA and CDR2 is FQGNSA. The CDR3 nucleotides are TGTGCCAGCAGCAACGGGAACTACAATGAGCAGTTCTTC. It is translated as CASSNGNYNEQFF.

The chain combines TRBV7-2 with TRBJ1-2; D gene unclear. CDR1 and CDR2 from the germline V gene are SGHTA and FQGNSA. The CDR3 is 12 amino acids. V was shortened by 3 bases and J by 4 bases, with 6 bases between the two germline ends. The CDR3 is CASSFAVYGYTF. The DNA for the CDR3 is TGTGCCAGCAGCTTTGCGGTCTATGGCTACACCTTC.

The rearrangement uses TRBV19 and TRBJ2-2; no firm D call. The V gene lost 5 bases and the J gene lost 8 bases, with 15 bases spanning the gap. Per the germline V gene, CDR1 is LNHDA and CDR2 is SQIVND (reference sequence). CDR3 length equals 14 residues. DNA of the CDR3: TGTGCCAGTAGTTCCGACTTAATTACGGGGGAGCTGTTTTTT. It codes for CASSSDLITGELFF.

The genes are TRBV10-3 and TRBJ2-5; 9 bases agree with TRBD2. The CDR3 runs to 14 residues. The ends lost 6 bases at V and 7 bases at J; junction bases unmatched: 9. The germline V gene encodes CDR1 ENHRY and CDR2 SYGVKD. CDR3 amino acids: CAIRTSGGVGTQYF. CDR3 in DNA: TGTGCCATCAGGACTAGCGGAGGGGTTGGGACCCAGTACTTC.

This clonotype was seen only a few times. The CDR3 sequence: CASSPDRYYGYTF. The CDR3 nucleotides read TGTGCCAGCAGTCCGGACAGGTACTATGGCTACACCTTC. The chain joins TRBV6-5 to TRBJ1-2; the match to TRBD1 covers 7 bases. The CDR3 has 13 amino acids. V dropped 5 bases and J dropped 3; count of bases not matched to a gene: 3. Germline assignment: CDR1 MNHEY and CDR2 SVGAGI.

The V gene is TRBV7-2, the J gene TRBJ2-1, with 7 bases identical to TRBD2. CDR3 length: 15 amino acids. V lost 2 bases and J lost 2; bases outside the gene matches: 3. Germline V gives CDR1 SGHTA, CDR2 FQGNSA. CDR3 in DNA: TGTGCCAGCAGCTTAATGCGGGAGCCCTACAATGAGCAGTTCTTC. Translation: CASSLMREPYNEQFF.

The CDR3 DNA follows: TGTGCCAGCAGCCCGCGGGGGGCAAGTCAAACCGGGGAGCTGTTTTTT. This sequence encodes CASSPRGASQTGELFF. This rearrangement joins TRBV7-6 to TRBJ2-2; 8 bases fit TRBD2. CDR3 length: 16 amino acids. The junction had 10 bases not matched to a gene; V was cut back by 5 bases and J by 5 bases. Germline assignment: CDR1 SGHVS and CDR2 FNYEAQ. Based on the CDR3 plus reference TRBV7-6 and TRBJ2-2, the full variable domain is GAGVSQSPRYKVTKRGQDVALRCDPISGHVSLYWYRQALGQGPEFLTYFNYEAQQDKSGLPNDRFSAERPEGSISTLTIQRTEQRDSAMYRCASSPRGASQTGELFFGEGSRLTVL.

This chain connects TRBV6-4 to TRBJ2-5, with TRBD2 matching 11 bases. This CDR3 region has 14 residues. Losses at the gene ends were 7 bases for V and 3 bases for J; bases not matched to a gene: 4. Germline values: CDR1 MRHNA, CDR2 SNTAGT. CDR3 protein: CASKGTSGEETQYF. In nucleotides, the CDR3 is TGTGCCAGCAAAGGGACTAGCGGAGAAGAGACCCAGTACTTC.

Of note for this clonotype: A much more abundant neighbour one base away suggests this may be a read error. This rearrangement joins TRBV7-2 to TRBJ2-7; no clear D gene. The germline CDR1 and CDR2 sequences are SGHTA and FQGNSA. The CDR3 covers 14 residues. CDR3 nucleotide sequence: TGTGCCAGCAACTTAGTTCGGAGCTCCTACGAGCAGTACTTC. It is translated as CASNLVRSSYEQYF.

The chain uses TRBV24-1 and TRBJ2-3, with 7 positions matching TRBD1. The trim removed 4 bases at V and 0 bases at J, leaving 3 bases unmatched. The CDR3 spans 15 residues. Germline V CDR1 and CDR2: KGHDR, SFDVKD. CDR3 coding DNA: TGTGCCACCAGTGACCCGGGACAGAGCACAGATACGCAGTATTTT. Encoded protein: CATSDPGQSTDTQYF.

The rearrangement links TRBV4-1 to TRBJ2-1, with a possible D match to TRBD2 (5 bases). The V and J ends lost 2 bases and 4 bases respectively, with 9 bases between them. From germline, CDR1 is MGHRA and CDR2 YSYEKL. This CDR3 contains 14 residues. CDR3 sequence: CASSQSDLYNEQFF. The CDR3 region has the DNA TGCGCCAGCAGCCAATCGGACTTGTACAATGAGCAGTTCTTC.

The chain recombines TRBV19 with TRBJ2-1, with TRBD1 matching 8 bases. Germline-derived CDR1 and CDR2 are LNHDA and SQIVND (reference sequence). This CDR3 contains 16 residues. Losses at the gene ends were 7 bases for V and 1 base for J; bases not matched to a gene: 9. Here the CDR3 reads CASNFATGGSYNEQFF. DNA for the CDR3: TGTGCCAGTAATTTCGCTACAGGGGGGTCCTACAATGAGCAGTTCTTC.

This clonotype turned up a few times. The chain joins TRBV7-2 to TRBJ1-2; D possibly corresponds to TRBD1 (6 bases). CDR1 and CDR2 from the germline V gene are SGHTA and FQGNSA. The CDR3 extends over 13 amino acids. V dropped 5 bases and J dropped 6 bases, with 13 bases sitting between them. The chain's CDR3 is CASSRNRENGYTF. CDR3 in DNA: TGTGCCAGCAGCCGTAACAGGGAAAATGGCTACACCTTC.

In this sample, this clonotype turned up a few times. The genes are TRBV6-6 and TRBJ2-1, with a possible D match to TRBD2 (6 bases). This CDR3 contains 14 residues. CDR1 and CDR2 from the germline V gene are MNHNY and SVGAGI (reference sequence). V was trimmed by 7 bases and J by 8 bases, leaving 18 bases between them. The CDR3 DNA reads TGTGCCAGCATCCTACGGGAGAGTGGGGATGAGCAGTTCTTC. It is translated as CASILRESGDEQFF.

The rearrangement joins TRBV7-1 to TRBJ1-1, with no clear D. TRBV7-1 is identified as an open reading frame with a role that is uncertain. The CDR3 extends over 13 amino acids. V was trimmed by 3 bases and J by 4 bases, leaving 9 bases between them. Here the CDR3 reads CASSSGGSTEAFF. The CDR3 nucleotides are TGTGCCAGCAGCTCCGGAGGTAGCACTGAAGCTTTCTTT.

This sequence joins TRBV7-2 and TRBJ2-1; D possibly corresponds to TRBD1 (5 bases). Germline assignment: CDR1 SGHTA and CDR2 FQGNSA. The V and J ends lost 3 bases and 0 bases respectively, with 9 bases between them. The CDR3 totals 15 residues. The CDR3 protein is CASSFDSSSYNEQFF. CDR3 DNA: TGTGCCAGCAGCTTCGACAGCAGCTCCTACAATGAGCAGTTCTTC.

There are a few counts of this clonotype. The V and J genes are TRBV6-6 and TRBJ2-3; D is unclear. CDR1 MNHNY and CDR2 SVGAGI come from the germline V gene (reference sequence). There are 17 residues in the CDR3. V was pared by 4 bases and J by 2 bases, with 19 bases between. This chain's CDR3 is CASSSDSWLLDTDTQYF. CDR3 coding DNA: TGTGCCAGCAGTTCCGATTCGTGGCTCTTAGACACAGATACGCAGTATTTT.

In the case of this clonotype: Being one base from a much bigger clone, this may be a read error. The chain combines TRBV24-1 with TRBJ1-5, with D uncertain. Germline CDR1 reads KGHDR; CDR2 reads SFDVKD. The V end lost 6 bases, the J end lost 4 bases, and 6 bases lay between the germline ends. The CDR3 is 12 residues long. CDR3 in DNA: TGTGCCACCAGTTACGGGAATCAGCCCCAGCATTTT. Amino acids: CATSYGNQPQHF.

This clonotype was counted only a few times. The chain joins TRBV6-6 to TRBJ1-1, with D perhaps matching TRBD1 (6 bases). The V gene lost 7 bases and the J gene lost 6 bases, with 21 bases spanning the gap. The CDR3 sequence is 15 residues long. Germline CDR1 MNHNY, CDR2 SVGAGI (reference sequence). CDR3 in DNA: TGTGCCAGCACCCCAACTGGGGGGGCGGGATCTGAAGCTTTCTTT. This gives the protein CASTPTGGAGSEAFF.

This chain joins TRBV6-5 and TRBJ2-1, with TRBD2 identical over 10 bases. This CDR3 contains 13 residues. After removal of 6 bases from V and 10 bases from J, the junction contained 6 bases not matched to a gene. CDR1 and CDR2 (germline): MNHEY, SVGAGI. The CDR3 reads CASRTAGGHEQFF. As DNA, the CDR3 is TGTGCCAGCAGGACAGCGGGAGGGCACGAGCAGTTCTTC.

This chain connects TRBV4-1 to TRBJ2-5, with 7 bases identical to TRBD2. This CDR3 region has 16 residues. The V and J ends lost 3 bases and 5 bases, in that order; junction bases with no gene match: 12. The germline V gene has CDR1 MGHRA and CDR2 YSYEKL. Here the CDR3 DNA reads TGCGCCAGCAGCCATCATGCCGCGGGAGTTGGGGAGACCCAGTACTTC. Protein sequence: CASSHHAAGVGETQYF.